This TCR beta chain was documented in a study of identical twins (dated by TCRdb to 2016 to 2017). Turning to the overall study: TCR alpha and beta repertoires from monozygotic twins, unrelated adults of various ages and cord blood were deep-sequenced to test whether fetal clonotypes persist. Replicate twin experiments were performed at different times using different library preparation protocols to rule out contamination.

As concerns this clonotype: The target of this receptor is not known. No qualities accompany the bases; no much larger clone lies one base away.

What the research found in general, with its limitations: The excess sharing between twins in beta out-of-frame sequences was weaker because fewer shared sequences reduced the signal-to-noise ratio. Compared with coincidental sharing between unrelated individuals, out-of-frame TCR alpha sequences shared between twins showed an excess of sequences with low generation probability. Abundant cord blood beta clonotypes had fewer insertions, young adult naive repertoires showed a similar but weaker trend, and memory repertoires showed no such trend. Conclusions relied on cross-sectional statistical analysis, since the same donors could not be followed over many years. Out-of-frame TCR alpha sharing in monozygotic twins was systematically underestimated by recombination models, whereas sharing between unrelated individuals was in agreement with the recombination models. Invariant T cells such as MAIT and iNKT could partly confound zero-insertion analyses, though diverse VJ usage argued against this for most clonotypes.

All donors were healthy Caucasians. The twin cohort consisted of three pairs of female monozygotic twins, all aged about 18 to 29 years. Positive isolation kits from Invitrogen were used to isolate CD4+ and CD8+ T cell populations. The library was made by 5' RACE. Sequencing relied on an Illumina HiSeq 2000. Template switching added a universal primer binding site, and the final cDNA carried a unique molecular identifier that allowed TCR cDNA molecules to be counted accurately. First-strand cDNA for TCR alpha and beta chains was synthesized from specific primers in the conserved constant-segment region. Each cDNA library was double barcoded, with a SMART-Mk sample barcode plus Illumina barcodes, to control for contamination. TruSeq adapter sequences along with Illumina sample barcodes were introduced in two successive PCR steps. The TCR alpha and beta cDNA libraries were sequenced on the Illumina HiSeq platform using custom primers. On the authors' methods: MiGEC was used to process raw reads and extract unique molecular identifiers, and MiXCR was used to find CDR3 positions. Recombination models were inferred per individual with the repgenHMM and IGoR tools using an EM algorithm. The tcR package in R was used for shared clonotype analysis, with sharing normalized by the product of cloneset sizes. To study raw recombination free of thymic and clonal selection effects, out-of-frame nonproductive sequences were analyzed. TCRdb reprocessing: public reads trimmed at Q25 with fastp, clones called with MiXCR, in-frame beta chains kept. Identical CDR3 protein sequences are pooled into one entry, listed with their most common genes and DNA. The V and J calls follow TCRdb's processing rather than the paper's. The sample table records about 330,000 distinct CDR3 sequences; approximately 13% of these occur just once. The ten largest clones take up approximately 7.6% of the sample.

V trim: 5 bases; J trim: 8 bases; unmatched bases: 2. Taken from the germline V gene (reference sequence), the CDR1 and CDR2 loops are SEHNR and FQNEAQ. The CDR3 runs 11 amino acids, cysteine and phenylalanine included. The entry retains the CDR3 DNA only, 33 bases that are in frame from base 1. These sequences were also reported in another study, on yellow fever vaccine responses in identical twins. The second study reports: The T cell response to vaccination in identical twins was reported by the authors to appear partly convergent and partly personalized. The study precisely tracked vaccine-responding T cell clones in identical twins.

The chain employs TRBV7-9 and TRBJ1-2, with 7 bases aligning to TRBD1. This clonotype originated in a woman aged 18-29 years in good health. Sequenced sample: CD8+ T cells sorted from blood. The CDR3 in this case is CASSRDSGYTF. The nucleotide sequence is given as TGTGCCAGCAGCAGGGACAGCGGCTACACCTTC.